What follows describes a single TCR beta chain. Its specificity is not known. The data are from a study of cytomegalovirus exposure and HLA in healthy donors. Findings and caveats of the study: CMV serostatus was the sole immune exposure data available.

Trimming cost V 6 bases and J 9 bases; bases outside gene matches: 4. The germline V gene has CDR1 SQVTM and CDR2 ANQGSEA. The CDR3 has 13 residues. The PCR was carried out with 60 Vbeta primers and 13 Jbeta primers. The repertoire was sequenced with immunoSEQ multiplex PCR; TCRdb's copy has only in-frame clones and lacks some. This table has 100,000 to 150,000 clones, about 78% appearing once. The source material was PBMCs. The sequence derives from a man aged 45-65 years in good health and CMV-seropositive. V usage is TRBV29-1 and J usage is TRBJ2-1; 14 positions agree with TRBD2. As DNA, the CDR3 is TGCAGCGTGGGACTAGCGGGAGCGGGTGAGCAGTTCTTC. This translates into CSVGLAGAGEQFF.